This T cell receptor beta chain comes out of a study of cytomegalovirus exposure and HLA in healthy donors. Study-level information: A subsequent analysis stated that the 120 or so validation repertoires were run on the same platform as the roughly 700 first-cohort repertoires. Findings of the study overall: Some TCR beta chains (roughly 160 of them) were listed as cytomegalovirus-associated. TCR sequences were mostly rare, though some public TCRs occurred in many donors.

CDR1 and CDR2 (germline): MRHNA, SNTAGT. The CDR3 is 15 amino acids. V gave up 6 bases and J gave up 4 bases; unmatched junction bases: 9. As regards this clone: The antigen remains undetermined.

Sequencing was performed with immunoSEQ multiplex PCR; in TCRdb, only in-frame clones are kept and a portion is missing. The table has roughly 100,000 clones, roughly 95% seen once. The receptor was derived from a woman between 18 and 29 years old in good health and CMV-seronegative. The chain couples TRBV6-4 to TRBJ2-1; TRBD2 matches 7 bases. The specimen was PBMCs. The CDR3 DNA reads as TGTGCCAGCAGCCCGGGGGGTTTCCATTACAATGAGCAGTTCTTC. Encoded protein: CASSPGGFHYNEQFF.